This TCR beta chain was sequenced for a study of OX40 agonist ivuxolimab in advanced cancers. Study overall: Ivuxolimab, an antibody acting as an agonist of OX40 (CD134), was used to treat patients. The group had a mean age of around 60 years, ranged from about 23 to 85, and was just under 85% male. Points from the study as a whole: Circulating CD4+ and CD8+ T cells showed clonal expansion by week 6 at 0.1 to 3.0 mg/kg. CD8+ T cells averaged more expanded clones than CD4+.

Profiling relied on immunoSEQ multiplex PCR, and the TCRdb table lists in-frame clones only, not all of them. The sample carries about 69,000 clones, approximately 86% recorded once. Concerning this clone itself: No antigen is known for it.

V lost 4 bases, J lost 2 bases, and 13 bases stayed unmatched. Germline CDR1 is GTSNPN and CDR2 is SVGIG (reference sequence). The CDR3 is 17 residues long. The sequences come from CD4+ or CD8+ T cells sorted from blood, collected in a trial of the OX40 agonist ivuxolimab. The origin of this receptor is an adult with an advanced solid tumor such as melanoma, head and neck, liver or kidney cancer. V gene TRBV30 combines with J gene TRBJ1-5; 8 bases agree with TRBD1. The CDR3 region is CAWNKGRLGQGNQPQHF. CDR3 bases: TGTGCCTGGAACAAAGGCCGCCTGGGACAGGGCAATCAGCCCCAGCATTTT.